The next 25 T cell receptor beta chains were all read from a single sample in a study of lymphopenia after photon versus proton radiotherapy. Some clones are missing from TCRdb's copy, which holds only in-frame ones; the method was immunoSEQ multiplex PCR. The sample carries about 26,000 clones, about 85% recorded once. Source: peripheral blood, taken from a patient treated with photon-based radiotherapy. The source of these receptors is a man younger than 45 with gastric cancer.

The chain joins TRBV14 to TRBJ1-5, with unresolved D. Germline CDR1 reads SGHDN; CDR2 reads FVKESK. The CDR3 is 13 amino acids. Deletions cut 1 base from V and 6 bases from J, with 7 bases between. The CDR3: CASSQALSQPQHF. The CDR3 DNA reads as TGTGCCAGCAGCCAAGCTTTGTCTCAGCCCCAGCATTTT.

This clone was recorded once. A read error may account for a junction end that differs from germline. The J gene is TRBJ2-5, the V gene TRBV14; D is possibly TRBD2 (6 bases). The CDR3 is made up of 12 amino acids. Per the germline V gene, CDR1 is SGHDN and CDR2 is FVKESK. CDR3 bases: TGTGCCAGCAGCCAAGGCTGGCGGGGCGCGCACTTC. Protein product: CASSQGWRGAHF.

The chain links TRBV10-3 to TRBJ1-6; no definite D call. CDR1 is ENHRY and CDR2 is SYGVKD in the germline V gene. The CDR3 has 14 amino acids. The V and J ends lost 6 bases and 5 bases respectively, with 11 bases between them. The CDR3 region is CAIRREENNSPLHF. As DNA, the CDR3 is TGTGCCATCAGGAGGGAGGAAAATAATTCACCCCTCCACTTT.

The J gene is TRBJ2-5, the V gene TRBV5-8, with no clear D. V was pared by 0 bases and J by 0 bases, with 12 bases between. In germline, CDR1 is SGHTS, CDR2 YDEGEE. The CDR3 totals 16 residues. CDR3 residues: CASSLGLQRDQETQYF. CDR3 nucleotides: TGTGCCAGCAGCTTGGGGCTTCAGCGTGACCAAGAGACCCAGTACTTC.

The rearrangement uses TRBV9 and TRBJ2-3; a weak D match, TRBD2 (5 bases). V was cut by 0 bases and J by 4 bases, with 6 bases left in between. Per germline, CDR1 SGDLS and CDR2 YYNGEE. CDR3 length: 13 residues. The CDR3 nucleotides read TGTGCCAGCAGCGTAGCTAGCCCAGATACGCAGTATTTT. Translating it yields CASSVASPDTQYF.

This chain links TRBV10-3 with TRBJ2-2, with a tentative D call TRBD2 (5 bases). V shed 4 bases and J shed 7 bases, with 10 bases lying between them. Germline CDR1 ENHRY, CDR2 SYGVKD. The CDR3 has 13 amino acids. In nucleotides, the CDR3 is TGTGCCATCAGTGGTGCGGGTCACGGGGAGCTGTTTTTT. Amino acids: CAISGAGHGELFF.

The J gene is TRBJ1-1, the V gene TRBV19; TRBD1 is a possible D gene (5 bases). The CDR3 is 13 amino acids. The V gene lost 2 bases and the J gene lost 2 bases, with 6 bases spanning the gap. Germline V lookup: CDR1 LNHDA, CDR2 SQIVND (reference sequence). CDR3 nucleotides: TGTGCCAGTAGTATACAGGGAAACACTGAAGCTTTCTTT. Translating gives CASSIQGNTEAFF.

This clone was observed a handful of times. This chain joins TRBV6-1 and TRBJ2-7; 11 bases line up with TRBD1. Trimming removed 2 bases from V and 3 bases from J; junction bases left unmatched: 3. Germline loops: CDR1 MNHNS, CDR2 SASEGT. The CDR3 covers 15 residues. CDR3 nucleotide sequence: TGTGCCAGCAGTGAAAGTGGGACAGGGGGCTACGAGCAGTACTTC. Translating it yields CASSESGTGGYEQYF.

The rearrangement uses TRBV5-6 and TRBJ2-7, with 7 bases fitting TRBD1. The CDR3 spans 13 residues. V dropped 3 bases and J dropped 5; count of bases not matched to a gene: 5. CDR1 SGHDT and CDR2 YYEEEE come from the germline V gene. CDR3 sequence reads: CASSSTGLDEQYF. The CDR3 DNA sequence: TGTGCCAGCAGCTCGACAGGGTTGGACGAGCAGTACTTC.

The rearrangement links TRBV5-1 to TRBJ1-5, with TRBD1 matching over 9 bases. The CDR3 extends over 15 amino acids. V lost 4 bases, J lost 7 bases, and 9 bases stayed unmatched. Germline CDR1 SGHRS, CDR2 YFSETQ. Here the CDR3 DNA reads TGCGCCAGCAGCGTCGGGACAGGGAGAGACCAGCCCCAGCATTTT. It yields the protein CASSVGTGRDQPQHF.

The rearrangement joins TRBV29-1 to TRBJ1-4, with 8 positions matching TRBD1. V lost 2 bases and J lost 7; bases outside the gene matches: 3. Germline CDR1 and CDR2: SQVTM and ANQGSEA. This CDR3 region has 13 residues. The chain's CDR3 is CSVEQGAGEKLFF. The CDR3 DNA follows: TGCAGCGTTGAACAGGGGGCCGGTGAAAAACTGTTTTTT.

The chain is built from TRBV2 and TRBJ2-3; 9 bases fit TRBD2. Per germline, CDR1 SNHLY and CDR2 FYNNEI. V gave up 2 bases and J gave up 0 bases; unmatched junction bases: 9. The CDR3 consists of 18 residues. The CDR3 loop is CASSEYLASGKSTDTQYF. The CDR3 bases are TGTGCCAGCAGTGAATATCTGGCTAGCGGGAAAAGCACAGATACGCAGTATTTT.

The DNA of the CDR3 is TGTGCCAGCAGCTTAGGCCGGACTAGCGGGGGAGTCAACCAAGAGACCCAGTACTTC. Its protein is CASSLGRTSGGVNQETQYF. The V call is TRBV13, the J call TRBJ2-5; the match to TRBD2 covers 13 bases. Germline trimming cut 0 bases from V and 0 bases from J; bases unmatched to any gene: 7. Germline values: CDR1 PRHDT, CDR2 FYEKMQ (reference sequence). CDR3 length equals 19 residues.

This sequence joins TRBV4-1 and TRBJ2-3; D not certain. V was cut by 3 bases and J by 3 bases, with 7 bases left in between. This CDR3 region has 13 residues. Germline CDR1 MGHRA, CDR2 YSYEKL. The CDR3 DNA sequence: TGCGCCAGCAGCCATGAGGAGACAGATACGCAGTATTTT. As protein: CASSHEETDTQYF.

The V gene is TRBV7-2, the J gene TRBJ1-2; TRBD1 is a possible D gene (5 bases). Germline V gives CDR1 SGHTA, CDR2 FQGNSA. Trimming took 4 bases from V and 3 from J, leaving 12 bases between them. CDR3 size: 14 residues. The CDR3 is CASSSGRLDYGYTF. CDR3 coding DNA: TGTGCCAGCAGCTCGGGACGGCTAGACTATGGCTACACCTTC.

The V gene is TRBV27, the J gene TRBJ1-1; D unclear. Germline V gene data show CDR1 as MNHEY and CDR2 as SMNVEV (reference sequence). V was cut by 6 bases and J by 5 bases, with 16 bases left in between. CDR3 length: 14 amino acids. CDR3 sequence reads: CASSRTGLGTEAFF. The CDR3 nucleotides are TGTGCCAGCAGCCGCACCGGACTGGGAACTGAAGCTTTCTTT.

The sample holds one count of this clone. The V and J genes are TRBV6-1 and TRBJ2-1; no clear D gene. Germline lookup yields CDR1 MNHNS and CDR2 SASEGT. This CDR3 has 13 residues. The V gene lost 3 bases and the J gene lost 9 bases, with 12 bases spanning the gap. DNA for the CDR3: TGTGCCAGCAGTGACCCGGGCTGGAGTGAGCAGTTCTTC. This gives the protein CASSDPGWSEQFF.

This sequence joins TRBV4-1 and TRBJ2-1, with TRBD2 matching over 14 bases. This CDR3 is built from 18 residues. V lost 1 base and J lost 6; bases outside the gene matches: 8. The germline V gene encodes CDR1 MGHRA and CDR2 YSYEKL. CDR3 in amino acids: CASSQVDLGLAGANEQFF. CDR3 coding DNA: TGCGCCAGCAGCCAAGTTGACCTGGGACTAGCGGGGGCCAATGAGCAGTTCTTC.

For this clone: This specimen includes other DNA sequences encoding the same CDR3. V and J are TRBV12-5 and TRBJ1-1, with D unclear. Germline V CDR1 and CDR2: LGHNT, FRNRAP. This CDR3 has 14 residues. The germline V and J ends were trimmed by 6 bases and 0 bases, with 11 bases remaining between them. The CDR3 DNA follows: TGTGCTAGTGGACTGGACGTATTGAACACTGAAGCTTTCTTT. This translates into CASGLDVLNTEAFF.

In its sample, this clone was seen once. J is TRBJ2-1 and V is TRBV28, with 8 bases matching TRBD1. The CDR3 runs 14 residues. Losses at the gene ends were 3 bases for V and 9 bases for J; bases not matched to a gene: 7. From germline, CDR1 is MDHEN and CDR2 SYDVKM. CDR3 in amino acids: CASSFWAGGGEQFF. CDR3 bases: TGTGCCAGCAGTTTCTGGGCAGGGGGCGGTGAGCAGTTCTTC.

V and J are TRBV2 and TRBJ2-3; possibly TRBD2 for D (7 bases). V was shortened by 8 bases and J by 5 bases, with 17 bases between the two germline ends. In germline, CDR1 is SNHLY, CDR2 FYNNEI. The CDR3 is 14 amino acids. In DNA form, the CDR3 reads TGTGCCAGCGGAAAAAGGGGGGGCCGAGATACGCAGTATTTT. It is translated as CASGKRGGRDTQYF.

The V gene is TRBV28, the J gene TRBJ1-4, with 9 bases aligning to TRBD1. Trimming cost V 6 bases and J 4 bases; bases outside gene matches: 6. Germline CDR1 is MDHEN and CDR2 is SYDVKM. The CDR3 consists of 15 residues. This CDR3 reads CASSRDRGINEKLFF. CDR3 sequence (DNA): TGTGCCAGCAGCCGAGACAGGGGGATTAATGAAAAACTGTTTTTT.

In its sample, this clone was seen a few times. The chain has TRBV18 and TRBJ1-1, with a weak D call TRBD1 (5 bases). The V end was cut by 3 bases, the J end by 0 bases, with 11 bases between. In germline, CDR1 is KGHSH, CDR2 LQKENI. CDR3 size: 15 residues. The CDR3 region is CASSPGQGMNTEAFF. The CDR3, as DNA: TGTGCCAGCTCACCGGGGCAGGGCATGAACACTGAAGCTTTCTTT.

The chain links TRBV4-1 to TRBJ1-6, with D uncertain. V was cut by 0 bases and J by 14 bases, with 17 bases left in between. This CDR3 is 15 amino acids long. Germline CDR1 is MGHRA and CDR2 is YSYEKL. The CDR3 DNA reads as TGCGCCAGCAGCCAAGAGCCAACGGGCCAGCCCACCCTCCACTTT. Protein sequence: CASSQEPTGQPTLHF.

The J gene is TRBJ1-1, the V gene TRBV11-3; D might be TRBD1 (6 bases). Trimming removed 7 bases from V and 3 bases from J, with 12 bases in between. The CDR3 sequence is 13 residues long. Germline V gene lookup returns CDR1 SGHNT and CDR2 YENEEA. The CDR3, as DNA: TGTGCCAGCAAAGGGGAGGGGGACACTGAAGCTTTCTTT. Its protein product is CASKGEGDTEAFF.